This T cell receptor beta chain was captured by sequencing in a study of naive and memory T cell subsets. Whole-study findings and limits: This RNA-based method may be sensitive to activation-related transcript changes.

An oligonucleotide containing a UMI was ligated to the 3' end of TCR cDNA. Whole-blood samples were 2.5 to 3 ml of peripheral blood from healthy adult volunteers. Cells were not sorted; total RNA input targeted roughly 1 to 1000 ng. The V and J ends lost 1 base and 12 bases respectively, with 13 bases between them. In germline, CDR1 is SGHTA, CDR2 FQGNSA. The CDR3 is 13 amino acids. Four PCR rounds used nested alpha and beta constant region primers plus the SP2 primer. Alpha and beta constant region primers primed reverse transcription for blood and skin samples. TCRdb ran MiXCR on the 5' RACE reads and lists one entry per CDR3 protein. The sample contains roughly 30,000 distinct CDR3 sequences, roughly 17% of which appear only once. There are a few counts of this clonotype. Its antigen is still unknown.

The chain couples TRBV7-2 to TRBJ2-1, with D perhaps matching TRBD1 or TRBD2 (5 bases each). This TCR came from a female donor in good health. The DNA of the CDR3 is TGTGCCAGCAGCTTAGATGGGGGACGGGTGCAGTTCTTC. It yields the protein CASSLDGGRVQFF.